These 23 T cell receptor beta chains were all obtained from the same sample, sequenced in a study of blood T cell repertoires in COVID-19. Measured with immunoSEQ multiplex PCR; TCRdb has only the in-frame clones, and not every one. This sample has some 150,000 clones, with about four fifths found just once. The sample was peripheral blood. Receptors originate from a woman aged 80 or over with acute or convalescent COVID-19.

The chain uses TRBV28 and TRBJ1-5; tentative D call: TRBD1 (6 bases). The CDR3 sequence is 16 residues long. Trimming took off 1 base at V and 0 bases at J, with 10 bases between the two ends. The germline gives CDR1 MDHEN, CDR2 SYDVKM. The DNA of the CDR3 is TGTGCCAGCAGTTTATTTAGGGGGTATAGCAATCAGCCCCAGCATTTT. Its protein product is CASSLFRGYSNQPQHF.

V is TRBV12-3 or TRBV12-4 and J is TRBJ1-3; no definite D call. Trimming took off 6 bases at V and 0 bases at J, with 3 bases between the two ends. CDR3 length: 12 residues. This chain's CDR3 is CASSYSGNTIYF. CDR3 in DNA: TGTGCCAGCAGCTACTCTGGAAACACCATATATTTT.

This chain connects TRBV7-2 to TRBJ2-7; D perhaps matches TRBD2 (5 bases). Germline-derived CDR1 and CDR2 are SGHTA and FQGNSA. V shed 4 bases and J shed 0 bases, with 10 bases lying between them. The CDR3 totals 14 residues. CDR3 region: CASSYNRGSYEQYF. The CDR3, as DNA: TGTGCCAGCAGCTATAATCGGGGCTCCTACGAGCAGTACTTC.

V usage is TRBV27 and J usage is TRBJ1-2; D remains unclear. The CDR3 length is 15 residues. The V gene's germline CDR1 is MNHEY and CDR2 SMNVEV (reference sequence). V lost 2 bases, J lost 0 bases, and 10 bases lay in between. The CDR3 DNA reads as TGTGCCAGCAGTTTAATGGGCCAGACTAACTATGGCTACACCTTC. It encodes CASSLMGQTNYGYTF.

The chain recombines TRBV5-1 with TRBJ2-7, with 15 bases that match TRBD2. V shed 4 bases and J 3 bases; nucleotides not matched to a gene: 8. Germline V gives CDR1 SGHRS, CDR2 YFSETQ. The CDR3 runs to 17 residues. The CDR3 loop is CASSPGLAGGLVYEQYF. As DNA, the CDR3 is TGCGCCAGCAGCCCCGGACTAGCGGGGGGGCTAGTCTACGAGCAGTACTTC.

This clone was picked up one time. This sequence joins TRBV6-5 and TRBJ2-3; possibly TRBD1 for D (5 bases). The V and J ends lost 7 bases and 6 bases respectively, with 14 bases between them. The CDR3 runs 13 residues. Germline CDR1 and CDR2: MNHEY and SVGAGI. The CDR3 sequence is CASNMQGADTQYF. CDR3 in DNA: TGTGCCAGCAATATGCAGGGTGCGGATACGCAGTATTTT.

This chain joins TRBV28 and TRBJ1-2; 10 bases are shared with TRBD1. The CDR3 totals 14 residues. From germline, CDR1 is MDHEN and CDR2 SYDVKM. The V gene end was trimmed by 6 bases and the J gene end by 3 bases; junction bases not matched to a gene: 4. The CDR3 spells CASSPGQGYYGYTF. The CDR3 nucleotides read TGTGCCAGCAGCCCGGGACAGGGGTACTATGGCTACACCTTC.

V is TRBV19 and J is TRBJ1-1, with D unclear. Trimming took 10 bases from V and 3 from J, leaving 15 bases between them. In germline, CDR1 is LNHDA, CDR2 SQIVND (reference sequence). This CDR3 is built from 13 residues. The CDR3 loop reads CAIRRRRDTEAFF. CDR3 DNA: TGTGCCATCCGAAGACGGAGGGACACTGAAGCTTTCTTT.

V and J are TRBV18 and TRBJ2-7; 9 bases line up with TRBD2. From germline, CDR1 is KGHSH and CDR2 LQKENI. The CDR3 length is 15 residues. The V and J ends lost 3 bases and 3 bases, in that order; junction bases with no gene match: 6. The CDR3 region has the DNA TGTGCCAGCTCACCTTCGACTAGCGGCCTCTACGAGCAGTACTTC. Translated, it gives CASSPSTSGLYEQYF.

The rearrangement uses TRBV11-3 and TRBJ2-5; 7 nucleotides align to TRBD1. Germline CDR1 reads SGHNT; CDR2 reads YENEEA. The CDR3 sequence is 16 residues long. Trimming cost V 5 bases and J 4 bases; bases outside gene matches: 13. CDR3 sequence (DNA): TGTGCCAGCAGCCAGGGGGTGGGCTCAGGTCGAGAGACCCAGTACTTC. Its translation: CASSQGVGSGRETQYF. The full variable domain, completed using reference TRBV11-3 and TRBJ2-5, is EAGVVQSPRYKIIEKKQPVAFWCNPISGHNTLYWYLQNLGQGPELLIRYENEEAVDDSQLPKDRFSAERLKGVDSTLKIQPAELGDSAVYLCASSQGVGSGRETQYFGPGTRLLVL.

The V call is TRBV6-5, the J call TRBJ1-3, with 7 bases that match TRBD1. The germline V gene has CDR1 MNHEY and CDR2 SVGAGI. The length of the CDR3 is 15 residues. V lost 6 bases to trimming and J lost 0 bases; unmatched junction nucleotides: 5. CDR3 bases: TGTGCCAGCAGCTTAGACAGGGCCTCTGGAAACACCATATATTTT. Amino acids: CASSLDRASGNTIYF.

The chain recombines TRBV11-2 with TRBJ1-1; 10 nucleotides align to TRBD1. The CDR3 runs 17 residues. In germline, CDR1 is SGHAT, CDR2 FQNNGV. Trimming took 5 bases from V and 0 from J; bases not matched to a gene: 9. The CDR3: CASSLGQGGRVNTEAFF. The DNA of the CDR3 is TGTGCCAGCAGCCTTGGACAGGGGGGGAGAGTGAACACTGAAGCTTTCTTT. Based on the CDR3 plus reference TRBV11-2 and TRBJ1-1, the full variable domain is EAGVAQSPRYKIIEKRQSVAFWCNPISGHATLYWYQQILGQGPKLLIQFQNNGVVDDSQLPKDRFSAERLKGVDSTLKIQPAKLEDSAVYLCASSLGQGGRVNTEAFFGQGTRLTVV.

The genes are TRBV5-1 and TRBJ2-7, with 7 bases identical to TRBD2. There are 16 residues in the CDR3. From germline, CDR1 is SGHRS and CDR2 YFSETQ. Trimming removed 0 bases from V and 0 bases from J; junction bases left unmatched: 6. As DNA, the CDR3 is TGCGCCAGCAGCTTGGAATCGGGAGGCTCCTCCTACGAGCAGTACTTC. It codes for CASSLESGGSSYEQYF. The variable domain in full, with the rest retrieved from reference TRBV5-1 and TRBJ2-7, is KAGVTQTPRYLIKTRGQQVTLSCSPISGHRSVSWYQQTPGQGLQFLFEYFSETQRNKGNFPGRFSGRQFSNSRSEMNVSTLELGDSALYLCASSLESGGSSYEQYFGPGTRLTVT.

This clone turned up a few times. The chain joins TRBV24-1 to TRBJ2-1; weak D call: TRBD2 (5 bases). Germline V gene sequence: CDR1 KGHDR, CDR2 SFDVKD. V lost 3 bases and J 3 bases, leaving 14 bases between the germline ends. The CDR3 is 16 residues long. CDR3 loop: CATSDPPSTNYNEQFF. Here the CDR3 DNA reads TGTGCCACCAGTGATCCTCCTAGCACTAACTACAATGAGCAGTTCTTC.

The chain links TRBV6-6 to TRBJ2-7; 7 bases are a match to TRBD1. CDR1 MNHNY and CDR2 SVGAGI come from the germline V gene (reference sequence). The V and J ends lost 5 bases and 2 bases, in that order; junction bases with no gene match: 3. The CDR3 has 13 residues. The CDR3 sequence is CASSGDSAYEQYF. The CDR3 DNA follows: TGTGCCAGCAGTGGGGACAGCGCCTACGAGCAGTACTTC.

The chain combines TRBV7-8 with TRBJ1-1; 9 bases line up with TRBD1. The length of the CDR3 is 16 residues. Per germline, CDR1 SGHVS and CDR2 FQNEAQ. The ends lost 4 bases at V and 3 bases at J; junction bases unmatched: 9. Written as DNA, the CDR3 is TGTGCCAGCAGCTGGGGACAGGGAGCCCAGGACACTGAAGCTTTCTTT. It yields the protein CASSWGQGAQDTEAFF.

The chain joins TRBV6-1 to TRBJ2-4; the D gene is possibly TRBD1 (6 bases). The germline gives CDR1 MNHNS, CDR2 SASEGT. The CDR3 length is 17 residues. Trimming removed 6 bases from V and 1 base from J, with 19 bases in between. This CDR3 is CASREQQGRRAKNIQYF. DNA for the CDR3: TGTGCCAGCAGGGAACAACAGGGACGGAGGGCCAAAAACATTCAGTACTTC.

This clone has more than one count but fewer than ten. The chain is built from TRBV7-2 and TRBJ2-1, with 14 bases identical to TRBD2. The V segment lost 5 bases and the J segment 6 bases; nucleotides outside the gene matches: 9. The CDR3 totals 17 residues. CDR1 is SGHTA and CDR2 is FQGNSA in the germline V gene. This chain's CDR3 is CASSPWEGLAGVNEQFF. For the CDR3, the DNA is TGTGCCAGCAGCCCTTGGGAGGGACTAGCGGGGGTCAATGAGCAGTTCTTC.

This chain uses TRBV18 with TRBJ2-1; unclear D gene. CDR3 size: 14 residues. V gave up 3 bases and J gave up 0 bases, with 6 bases separating them. Looked up from germline, CDR1 is KGHSH and CDR2 is LQKENI. For the CDR3, the DNA is TGTGCCAGCTCACCCGTGAGCTCCTACAATGAGCAGTTCTTC. Amino acid sequence: CASSPVSSYNEQFF.

The chain has TRBV18 and TRBJ1-1; D not certain. The germline CDR1 and CDR2 sequences are KGHSH and LQKENI. Trimming shortened V by 4 bases and J by 2 bases, and 5 bases separated the two germline ends. The CDR3 is 12 amino acids. Here the CDR3 reads CASSLSNTEAFF. DNA for the CDR3: TGTGCCAGCTCACTCTCCAACACTGAAGCTTTCTTT.

This chain joins TRBV30 and TRBJ2-1; 14 bases are shared with TRBD2. Germline CDR1 reads GTSNPN; CDR2 reads SVGIG (reference sequence). This CDR3 comprises 19 residues. Trimming removed 5 bases from V and 2 bases from J; junction bases left unmatched: 14. CDR3 sequence reads: CAWARRLAGGPRAYNEQFF. CDR3 nucleotide sequence: TGTGCCTGGGCCCGGCGACTAGCGGGAGGGCCTAGGGCCTACAATGAGCAGTTCTTC.

The chain has TRBV11-1 and TRBJ1-4; 9 bases fit TRBD1. The germline CDR1 and CDR2 sequences are SGHAT and FQDESV (reference sequence). There are 15 residues in the CDR3. V dropped 5 bases and J dropped 3; count of bases not matched to a gene: 4. This chain's CDR3 is CASSGGQGPNEKLFF. CDR3 DNA: TGTGCCAGCAGCGGCGGACAGGGGCCTAATGAAAAACTGTTTTTT. The full variable domain, in which reference TRBV11-1 and TRBJ1-4 provide the parts outside the CDR3, is EAEVAQSPRYKITEKSQAVAFWCDPISGHATLYWYRQILGQGPELLVQFQDESVVDDSQLPKDRFSAERLKGVDSTLKIQPAELGDSAMYLCASSGGQGPNEKLFFGSGTQLSVL.

This clone turned up a few times. Other DNA sequences in this specimen translate into the identical CDR3. This sequence joins TRBV5-1 and TRBJ1-2; D gene uncertain. The germline V and J ends were trimmed by 0 bases and 4 bases, with 4 bases remaining between them. CDR1 SGHRS and CDR2 YFSETQ come from the germline V gene. This CDR3 region has 12 residues. In nucleotides, the CDR3 is TGCGCCAGCAGCTTGGACAGCTATGGCTACACCTTC. This sequence encodes CASSLDSYGYTF. Filled out from reference TRBV5-1 and TRBJ1-2, the complete variable domain reads KAGVTQTPRYLIKTRGQQVTLSCSPISGHRSVSWYQQTPGQGLQFLFEYFSETQRNKGNFPGRFSGRQFSNSRSEMNVSTLELGDSALYLCASSLDSYGYTFGSGTRLTVV.